The 18 T cell receptor beta chains below come from one sample, sequenced in a study of blood T cell repertoires in COVID-19 (TCRdb year 2020). The library was made by the immunoSEQ multiplex PCR assay. This is the immuneACCESS table as TCRdb keeps it, with only in-frame sequences that have V and J called. A part of the clones is gone; compared with another copy, unresolved V genes explain less than half, and the rest is unexplained. A total of about 120,000 clones appear in this sample, around 86% of them only once. The ten most abundant clones make up more than 25% of the sample. The sample taken for sequencing was peripheral blood. These receptors came from a woman aged 65 to 85 with acute or convalescent COVID-19.

This chain joins TRBV28 and TRBJ2-2; 7 positions agree with TRBD2. Germline V gene lookup returns CDR1 MDHEN and CDR2 SYDVKM. The CDR3 is 15 residues long. V was pared by 8 bases and J by 4 bases, with 10 bases of the junction left unmatched. The CDR3: CASRWGGAGTGELFF. CDR3 nucleotide sequence: TGTGCCAGCCGGTGGGGAGGGGCGGGCACCGGGGAGCTGTTTTTT.

This clone was recorded a few times. This chain links TRBV4-1 with TRBJ1-2; TRBD1 aligns across 7 bases. CDR3 length: 18 residues. Germline CDR1 and CDR2: MGHRA and YSYEKL. The junction had 18 bases not matched to a gene; V was cut back by 4 bases and J by 4 bases. CDR3 DNA: TGCGCCAGCAGCCCCCTCAACCCAAGGGGGCCGAAACCCTATGGCTACACCTTC. Its protein is CASSPLNPRGPKPYGYTF.

This chain links TRBV30 with TRBJ1-2, with D perhaps TRBD1 (6 bases). The CDR3 covers 12 residues. The V end was cut by 2 bases, the J end by 6 bases, with 10 bases between. Germline CDR1 is GTSNPN and CDR2 is SVGIG (reference sequence). The CDR3: CAWSIQGDGYTF. Written as DNA, the CDR3 is TGTGCCTGGAGTATACAGGGTGATGGCTACACCTTC.

This sequence joins TRBV27 and TRBJ1-4; possible D gene TRBD1, 6 bases. Germline V gene data show CDR1 as MNHEY and CDR2 as SMNVEV (reference sequence). V lost 5 bases to trimming and J lost 7 bases, with 14 bases between them. This CDR3 is built from 14 residues. In DNA form, the CDR3 reads TGTGCCAGCAGTCTGGGGGGGGCCGGTGAAAAACTGTTTTTT. Amino acids: CASSLGGAGEKLFF.

V gene TRBV28 combines with J gene TRBJ1-2, with D perhaps TRBD1 (5 bases). CDR3 length equals 15 residues. Germline V CDR1 and CDR2: MDHEN, SYDVKM. V was pared by 5 bases and J by 4 bases, with 17 bases between. The CDR3 spells CASSRWGVGLYGYTF. The CDR3, as DNA: TGTGCCAGCAGTCGTTGGGGGGTAGGGCTCTATGGCTACACCTTC.

The rearrangement joins TRBV11-3 to TRBJ1-2; 12 nucleotides line up with TRBD1. Germline loops: CDR1 SGHNT, CDR2 YENEEA. V was clipped by 1 base and J by 2 bases; unmatched bases: 5. The CDR3 has 17 residues. CDR3 sequence reads: CASSLVWGQGANYGYTF. The CDR3 DNA sequence: TGTGCCAGCAGCTTAGTCTGGGGACAGGGGGCAAACTATGGCTACACCTTC. The full variable domain, with the rest looked up from reference TRBV11-3 and TRBJ1-2, is EAGVVQSPRYKIIEKKQPVAFWCNPISGHNTLYWYLQNLGQGPELLIRYENEEAVDDSQLPKDRFSAERLKGVDSTLKIQPAELGDSAVYLCASSLVWGQGANYGYTFGSGTRLTVV.

The V call is TRBV19, the J call TRBJ1-2; 11 nucleotides match TRBD1. The trim removed 9 bases at V and 0 bases at J, leaving 12 bases unmatched. The CDR3 sequence is 17 residues long. Germline CDR1 reads LNHDA; CDR2 reads SQIVND (reference sequence). The CDR3 region has the DNA TGTGCCAGCGGGACAGGGGGTTTGGGAGAAACTAACTATGGCTACACCTTC. Translated, it gives CASGTGGLGETNYGYTF.

The chain joins TRBV15 to TRBJ2-7, with D hard to call. This CDR3 contains 12 residues. Looked up from germline, CDR1 is LNHNV and CDR2 is YYDKDF (reference sequence). The ends were cut back, 1 base at V and 7 bases at J, with 8 bases in the middle. CDR3 region: CATSRAGPEQYF. DNA of the CDR3: TGTGCCACCAGCAGAGCCGGTCCAGAGCAGTACTTC.

This chain uses TRBV24-1 with TRBJ2-6; no reliable D call. The CDR3 contains 16 residues. Trimming took off 5 bases at V and 0 bases at J, with 10 bases between the two ends. Germline V gives CDR1 KGHDR, CDR2 SFDVKD. CDR3: CATSAFRASGANVLTF. The CDR3 coding sequence is TGTGCCACCAGTGCTTTCCGCGCCTCTGGGGCCAACGTCCTGACTTTC.

This sequence joins TRBV18 and TRBJ2-2; a weak D match, TRBD1 (5 bases). Per germline, CDR1 KGHSH and CDR2 LQKENI. The CDR3 extends over 15 amino acids. V lost 3 bases, J lost 0 bases, and 8 bases lay in between. The CDR3 here is CASSPAGPNTGELFF. The CDR3 nucleotides are TGTGCCAGCTCACCGGCAGGGCCGAACACCGGGGAGCTGTTTTTT.

This chain connects TRBV4-2 to TRBJ1-6, with TRBD1 as a possible D gene (5 bases). This CDR3 spans 12 amino acids. Germline lookup yields CDR1 LGHNA and CDR2 YNFKEQ. With 0 bases removed from V and 12 bases from J, the gap between germline ends came to 6 bases. The CDR3 DNA sequence: TGTGCCAGCAGCCAAGAAAGGGGACCCCTCCACTTT. This translates into CASSQERGPLHF.

The chain joins TRBV11-1 to TRBJ1-1; 8 bases map to TRBD1. Losses at the gene ends were 3 bases for V and 4 bases for J; bases not matched to a gene: 4. The CDR3 is 14 amino acids. CDR1 and CDR2 (germline): SGHAT, FQDESV (reference sequence). The CDR3 DNA reads as TGTGCCAGCAGCTTCAGTGGACAGGGCACTGAAGCTTTCTTT. This encodes CASSFSGQGTEAFF. The full variable domain, rest sourced from reference TRBV11-1 and TRBJ1-1, is EAEVAQSPRYKITEKSQAVAFWCDPISGHATLYWYRQILGQGPELLVQFQDESVVDDSQLPKDRFSAERLKGVDSTLKIQPAELGDSAMYLCASSFSGQGTEAFFGQGTRLTVV.

This clone was seen a handful of times. The identical CDR3 is also encoded by other nucleotide sequences in the sample. The genes are TRBV10-1 and TRBJ1-1; 7 nucleotides line up with TRBD1. V gave up 3 bases and J gave up 0 bases; unmatched junction bases: 4. This CDR3 is 15 amino acids long. The V gene's germline CDR1 is WNHNN and CDR2 SYGVQD (reference sequence). The CDR3 DNA is TGCGCCAGCAGTGACTCGACAGGGATGAACACTGAAGCTTTCTTT. It yields the protein CASSDSTGMNTEAFF.

The chain links TRBV7-9 to TRBJ2-1; the match to TRBD2 covers 9 bases. The J segment lost 3 bases and the V segment lost 1 base, leaving 1 base of the junction unmatched. Looked up from germline, CDR1 is SEHNR and CDR2 is FQNEAQ (reference sequence). The length of the CDR3 is 15 residues. The CDR3 coding sequence is TGTGCCAGCAGCTTAGGCGGGGGGGTCTACAATGAGCAGTTCTTC. It yields the protein CASSLGGGVYNEQFF.

This sequence joins TRBV21-1 and TRBJ2-6; whether TRBD2, the table's D call, matches the DNA was not checked. TRBV21-1 counts as a pseudogene. The CDR3 length is 17 residues. The CDR3 DNA follows: TGTGCCAGCAGCACTCCTCCCTTTGTATCTGGGGCCAACGTCCTGACTTTC. It yields the protein CASSTPPFVSGANVLTF.

CDR3 nucleotide sequence: TGTGCCAGCAGGGGAGGGTCTGGAGGCTACGAGCAGTACTTC. Protein: CASRGGSGGYEQYF. The rearrangement uses TRBV6-1 and TRBJ2-7; 7 bases line up with TRBD2. In germline, CDR1 is MNHNS, CDR2 SASEGT. CDR3 length: 14 residues. V was pared by 6 bases and J by 3 bases, with 8 bases of the junction left unmatched.

This clone was seen a single time. The V and J genes are TRBV27 and TRBJ2-7; D gene ambiguous. Germline V gives CDR1 MNHEY, CDR2 SMNVEV (reference sequence). The CDR3 contains 12 residues. V was cut by 4 bases and J by 3 bases, with 7 bases left in between. The CDR3 protein is CASSSNNYEQYF. CDR3 DNA: TGTGCCAGCAGTTCGAACAACTACGAGCAGTACTTC.

Written as DNA, the CDR3 is TGTGCCATCTCACAGAGCTATGACGAGCAGTACTTC. Its protein product is CAISQSYDEQYF. The chain recombines TRBV10-3 with TRBJ2-7; the D is unclear. This CDR3 has 12 residues. Between the trimmed V and J ends, which lost 8 bases and 5 bases, there was a span of 13 bases. Per the germline V gene, CDR1 is ENHRY and CDR2 is SYGVKD.